This TCR beta chain was captured in a study of early T cells in non-severe SARS-CoV-2 infection. This CDR3 is 14 amino acids long. Germline CDR1 is SGHVS and CDR2 is FQNEAQ. J was trimmed by 6 bases and V by 8 bases; bases with no gene match: 8. One entry per CDR3 protein, called by TCRdb with MiXCR from the 5' RACE reads. The sample contains tens of thousands of distinct CDR3 sequences, less than 15% of which appear only once. Sequencing was performed on whole blood, taken at baseline. This chain joins TRBV7-8 and TRBJ2-3, with 10 bases fitting TRBD2. This TCR was recovered from an adult who was a healthcare worker with PCR-confirmed SARS-CoV-2 infection or an uninfected control (not recorded which). This CDR3 reads CASGSGRASDTQYF. Here the CDR3 DNA reads TGTGCCAGCGGCAGCGGGAGGGCCTCGGATACGCAGTATTTT.